This TCR beta chain was found in a study of T cells in Graves' hyperthyroidism and ophthalmopathy. CDR1 and CDR2 from the germline V gene are DFQATT and SNEGSKA (reference sequence). This CDR3 is 14 amino acids long. V was clipped by 6 bases and J by 3 bases; unmatched bases: 7. In its sample, this clonotype was seen many times. What was amplified from RNA transcripts were TCR beta CDR3 regions. First-round RT-PCR with HTBI primers amplified the TCR CDR3 region. TCRdb analysed the multiplex PCR reads with MiXCR anew, one entry per CDR3 protein. The sample has around 420,000 distinct CDR3 sequences, 12% to 15% seen once; the top ten hold 5.3%.

The sequenced sample was blood. This receptor was identified in a woman younger than 30 with Graves' hyperthyroidism. J is TRBJ2-1 and V is TRBV20-1; 8 positions agree with TRBD2. CDR3 in amino acids: CSATAGENYNEQFF. The CDR3 DNA reads TGCAGTGCGACAGCGGGAGAGAACTACAATGAGCAGTTCTTC.